These 5 T cell receptor beta chains were sequenced from one sample in a study of shared clonotypes between healthy human individuals. Some clones are missing from TCRdb's copy, which holds only in-frame ones; the method was immunoSEQ multiplex PCR. Of some 2,500,000 clones listed, more than 85% are singletons. The sequenced material came from naive CD4+ T cells from PBMCs. As to subset: CD45RA+ positively selected. These TCRs come from a man younger than 30 in good health. Some clones in this sample may be carry-over from other donors' samples.

This rearrangement joins TRBV7-3 to TRBJ1-6, with 8 positions matching TRBD1. This CDR3 has 14 residues. After removal of 5 bases from V and 7 bases from J, the junction contained 4 bases not matched to a gene. Germline CDR1 SGHTA, CDR2 FQGTGA. The CDR3: CASSMTGDNSPLHF. Here the CDR3 DNA reads TGTGCCAGCAGCATGACAGGGGACAATTCACCCCTCCACTTT.

This clone has only a few counts. The gene calls are TRBV7-9 and TRBJ1-2; D unclear. The germline V and J ends were trimmed by 4 bases and 8 bases, with 11 bases remaining between them. The CDR3 contains 12 residues. From germline, CDR1 is SEHNR and CDR2 FQNEAQ (reference sequence). CDR3 region: CASSYPHLGYTF. The DNA of the CDR3 is TGTGCCAGCAGCTACCCCCACCTAGGCTACACCTTC.

This chain connects TRBV28 to TRBJ1-1, with 9 bases fitting TRBD1. The trim removed 2 bases at V and 4 bases at J, leaving 11 bases unmatched. Germline CDR1 is MDHEN and CDR2 is SYDVKM. The CDR3 extends over 17 amino acids. The CDR3 nucleotides are TGTGCCAGCAGTTTACACGGGGGGACAGGGTCGAGCACTGAAGCTTTCTTT. Amino acids: CASSLHGGTGSSTEAFF.

For the CDR3, the DNA is TGTGCCAGCTCACTAGGACAGGCGGCGAACACTGAAGCTTTCTTT. This gives the protein CASSLGQAANTEAFF. The genes are TRBV18 and TRBJ1-1, with 7 bases aligning to TRBD1. J lost 1 base, V lost 4 bases, and 6 bases had no gene match. This CDR3 comprises 15 residues. CDR1 KGHSH and CDR2 LQKENI come from the germline V gene.

The chain couples TRBV28 to TRBJ1-2, with 10 bases matching TRBD1. Germline-derived CDR1 and CDR2 are MDHEN and SYDVKM. The CDR3 is 13 residues long. The V gene end was trimmed by 6 bases and the J gene end by 7 bases; junction bases not matched to a gene: 5. The CDR3 spells CASSLGTGVGYTF. CDR3 nucleotide sequence: TGTGCCAGCAGCCTGGGGACAGGGGTTGGCTACACCTTC.